This T cell receptor beta chain came from a study of patients and donors after allogeneic stem cell transplantation. Germline values: CDR1 SEHNR, CDR2 FQNEAQ (reference sequence). V shed 4 bases and J 4 bases; nucleotides not matched to a gene: 8. The CDR3 length is 16 residues. TCRdb reanalysed the RT-PCR reads using MiXCR and keeps one entry per CDR3 protein. The sample consists of approximately 57,000 distinct CDR3 sequences, less than 15% of them appearing once. The sample holds a few counts of this clonotype. The clonotype comes from a human donor who was either an allogeneic HSCT recipient or a stem cell or donor lymphocyte infusion donor (not recorded which). It is not recorded whose cells these are; they may come from a transplant donor. Sequenced material: blood, either unsorted or a sorted T cell fraction (not recorded which). The J gene is TRBJ2-3, the V gene TRBV7-9; 10 positions agree with TRBD2. The CDR3 is CASSSSLAGYPDTQYF. CDR3 DNA sequence: TGTGCCAGCAGCTCCTCACTAGCGGGATACCCAGATACGCAGTATTTT.